The rows below give T cell receptor beta chains drawn from one sample of a study of graft-versus-host responses after intestinal transplantation. Their antigens remain unidentified. TCRdb's table, derived via immunoSEQ multiplex PCR, lists solely in-frame clones and lacks some. The sample shows about 100,000 clones, 87% of them seen only once. The source was unstimulated CD4+ T cells sorted from spleen or lymph node cells, collected before transplant. The receptors stem from a human donor who was the organ donor for an intestinal transplant. The CDR3 runs from the conserved cysteine through the conserved F or W. The D gene is left open where the match is weak. Clone size is stated in some rows and not others, as once, few, many or a class when expanded.

>TRBJ2-3|TRBV5-6|once|TRBD1
TGTGCCAGCAGCAACTCAGGACAGGTCGGTACGCAGTATTTT
CASSNSGQVGTQYF
>TRBJ2-3|TRBV6-5|.|TRBD2
TGTGCCAGCACTACTAGCGGGTCTAGCACAGATACGCAGTATTTT
CASTTSGSSTDTQYF
>TRBJ1-2|TRBV28|.|TRBD1
TGTGCCATCACGGGACAGGGATTAAAATATGGCTACACCTTC
CAITGQGLKYGYTF
>TRBJ2-7|TRBV5-8|.|.
TGTGCCAGCAGAACTAGCATCCCCTACGAGCAGTACTTC
CASRTSIPYEQYF
>TRBJ1-1|TRBV29-1|.|TRBD1
TGCAGCACGGCCTCAGGGGGGAACACTGAAGCTTTCTTT
CSTASGGNTEAFF
>TRBJ1-1|TRBV2|.|TRBD1
TGTGCCAGCCTCCGGGACAGGGTGACCACTGAAGCTTTCTTT
CASLRDRVTTEAFF
>TRBJ2-3|TRBV5-1|.|.
TGCGCCAGCAGCTTGGTAGGGGGTGGTAACACAGATACGCAGTATTTT
CASSLVGGGNTDTQYF
>TRBJ1-6|TRBV27|few|.
TGTGCCAGCAGTCCTCTAACGGGGGCCCTCCACTTT
CASSPLTGALHF
>TRBJ2-5|TRBV28|.|TRBD1
TGTGCCAGTACCCCGCTCGGGACAGGGGAAGAGACCCAGTACTTC
CASTPLGTGEETQYF
>TRBJ2-1|TRBV7-3|.|TRBD2
TGTGCCAGCAGCTTACGGGCGGGGGGTGAGAATGAGCAGTTCTTC
CASSLRAGGENEQFF
>TRBJ1-3|TRBV28|once|TRBD1
TGTGCCAGCAGCCAGGGACAGGGGGCGTGGGGAAACACCATATATTTT
CASSQGQGAWGNTIYF
>TRBJ2-7|TRBV7-3|.|.
TGTGCCAGCAGCCAAAGGAAGTTGAAGAAGTCCTACGAGCAGTACTTC
CASSQRKLKKSYEQYF
>TRBJ1-3|TRBV11-2|.|.
TGTGCCAGCAGCTTAGTTTCGGGAAAAACTGGAAACACCATATATTTT
CASSLVSGKTGNTIYF
>TRBJ2-3|TRBV2|.|TRBD2
TGTGCCAGCAGGCGGGGGTCCCCCACAGATACGCAGTATTTT
CASRRGSPTDTQYF
>TRBJ2-7|TRBV6-5|.|.
TGTGCCAGCAGTTACGGGTGGGCAGGGGTCTCCTACGAGCAGTACTTC
CASSYGWAGVSYEQYF
>TRBJ2-6|TRBV29-1|.|.
TGCAGCGTTGAAATTGGGAGATCTGGGGCCAACGTCCTGACTTTC
CSVEIGRSGANVLTF
>TRBJ1-4|TRBV28|.|.
TGTGCCAGCAGTTTGGCCGGGACGGGAACCGAAAAACTGTTTTTT
CASSLAGTGTEKLFF
>TRBJ2-1|TRBV6-6|.|.
TGTGCCAGCAGTCAACTTTCCCCCACCTACAATGAGCAGTTCTTC
CASSQLSPTYNEQFF
>TRBJ2-1|TRBV29-1|.|TRBD2
TGCAGCGTTGAAGGCTGGCGGGGGGAGGGCTACAATGAGCAGTTCTTC
CSVEGWRGEGYNEQFF
>TRBJ2-1|TRBV13|.|TRBD2
TGTGCCAGCACTCCGGGACTAGCGGGGAATGAGCAGTTCTTC
CASTPGLAGNEQFF
>TRBJ2-7|TRBV5-6|.|.
TGTGCCAGCAGCTTGAAGAGGCCTCACTACGAGCAGTACTTC
CASSLKRPHYEQYF
>TRBJ1-2|TRBV10-3|.|TRBD1
TGTGCCATCAGCCCCGGACAGGGGGTTGGCTACACCTTC
CAISPGQGVGYTF
>TRBJ2-7|TRBV18|.|TRBD1
TGTGCCAGCTCAGCACCGGGACAGGCTCTCTACGAGCAGTACTTC
CASSAPGQALYEQYF
>TRBJ1-5|TRBV5-5|.|.
TGTGCCAGCAGCGAAGGACCGGGCAATCAGCCCCAGCATTTT
CASSEGPGNQPQHF
>TRBJ2-5|TRBV4-1|.|TRBD1
TGCGCCAGCAGCCGTGCCCCAGGGACAGGCTTTCTCCAAGAGACCCAGTACTTC
CASSRAPGTGFLQETQYF
>TRBJ2-7|TRBV28|.|.
TGTGCCAGCAGTTTCCCGCAAAGCTCCTACGAGCAGTACTTC
CASSFPQSSYEQYF
>TRBJ2-7|TRBV6-5|.|TRBD2
TGTGCCAGCAGTCCACTAGCGGGGGGTTCCTACGAGCAGTACTTC
CASSPLAGGSYEQYF
>TRBJ1-1|TRBV10-2|.|.
TGCGCCAGCAGCCTTTCCGAAAACACTGAAGCTTTCTTT
CASSLSENTEAFF
>TRBJ2-6|TRBV6-1|.|.
TGTGCCAGCAGTGAAGTCGCACCCTCTGGGGCCAACGTCCTGACTTTC
CASSEVAPSGANVLTF
>TRBJ2-3|TRBV11-2|few|TRBD2
TGTGCCAGCAGCTGGACTAGCGGGGGGGCCACAGATACGCAGTATTTT
CASSWTSGGATDTQYF
>TRBJ2-2|TRBV28|.|TRBD1
TGTGCCAGCAGTCGACAGGGCACAGTTTCGGAGCTGTTTTTT
CASSRQGTVSELFF
>TRBJ1-1|TRBV5-1|once|.
TGCGCCAGCAGGGTTCAAGAAGGGAACACTGAAGCTTTCTTT
CASRVQEGNTEAFF
>TRBJ2-7|TRBV2|.|TRBD2
TGTGCCAGCAGTGATCCTAGCGGGGGCCCCACCTACGAGCAGTACTTC
CASSDPSGGPTYEQYF
>TRBJ1-5|TRBV6-5|.|TRBD1
TGTGCCAGCAGCGTCAGGGGGCATCAGCCCCAGCATTTT
CASSVRGHQPQHF
>TRBJ2-5|TRBV10-2|.|.
TGCGCCAGCAGTGAGACCTATAAAGAGACCCAGTACTTC
CASSETYKETQYF
>TRBJ2-3|TRBV23-1|.|.
TGCGCCAGCAGTCAAGGAGGGGGGAGGGTAACAGATACGCAGTATTTT
CASSQGGGRVTDTQYF
>TRBJ2-1|TRBV28|.|.
TGTGCCAGCAGTTTTCGGCTCCACAATGAGCAGTTCTTC
CASSFRLHNEQFF
>TRBJ2-3|TRBV9|.|.
TGTGCCAGCAGCGTAGGAGGGATTGGAAATACGCAGTATTTT
CASSVGGIGNTQYF
>TRBJ2-7|TRBV6-1|.|.
TGTGCCAGCAGTGAAGGTCCCGGCGTCTACGAGCAGTACTTC
CASSEGPGVYEQYF
>TRBJ1-5|TRBV27|.|.
TGTGCCAGCAGTTTATCGAAAGGGCGCCCGCCCCAGCATTTT
CASSLSKGRPPQHF
>TRBJ2-5|TRBV19|.|.
TGTGCCAGTAGTATGTTTGTTCAAGAGACCCAGTACTTC
CASSMFVQETQYF
>TRBJ1-3|TRBV4-2|.|.
TGTGCCAGCAGCCAAGATCGGGGGACCTCTGGAAACACCATATATTTT
CASSQDRGTSGNTIYF
>TRBJ1-3|TRBV2|few|TRBD1
TGTGCCAGCAGTTTGGACAGGGGGCGATTAGGAAACACCATATATTTT
CASSLDRGRLGNTIYF
>TRBJ2-7|TRBV2|.|.
TGTGCCAGCAGTGAGCAGGGGAACTACGAGCAGTACTTC
CASSEQGNYEQYF
>TRBJ1-2|TRBV2|once|TRBD1
TGTGCCAGCAGTGCCTCTGGGACAGGGACTCATGGCTACACCTTC
CASSASGTGTHGYTF
>TRBJ1-6|TRBV6-1|.|.
TGTGCCAGCAGTGAACTTGCGGGGGAGGCAGGGTCCTATAATTCACCCCTCCACTTT
CASSELAGEAGSYNSPLHF
>TRBJ2-3|TRBV28|.|.
TGTGCCAGCAGCCGGACTGGACTTAGTACGCAGTATTTT
CASSRTGLSTQYF